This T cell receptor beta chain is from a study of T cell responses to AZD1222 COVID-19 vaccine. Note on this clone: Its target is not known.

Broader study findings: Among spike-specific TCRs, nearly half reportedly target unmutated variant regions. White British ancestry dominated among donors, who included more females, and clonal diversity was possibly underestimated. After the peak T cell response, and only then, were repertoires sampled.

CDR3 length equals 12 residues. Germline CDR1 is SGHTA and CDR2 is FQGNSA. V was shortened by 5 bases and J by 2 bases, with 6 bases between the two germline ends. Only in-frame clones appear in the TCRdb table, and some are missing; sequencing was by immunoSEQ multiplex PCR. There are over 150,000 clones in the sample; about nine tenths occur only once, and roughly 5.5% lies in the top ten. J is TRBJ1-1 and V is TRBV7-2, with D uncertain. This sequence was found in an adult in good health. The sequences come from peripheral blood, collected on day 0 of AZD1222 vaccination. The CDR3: CASSRYNTEAFF. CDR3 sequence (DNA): TGTGCCAGCAGCCGTTATAACACTGAAGCTTTCTTT. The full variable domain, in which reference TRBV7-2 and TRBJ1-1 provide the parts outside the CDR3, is GAGVSQSPSNKVTEKGKDVELRCDPISGHTALYWYRQSLGQGLEFLIYFQGNSAPDKSGLPSDRFSAERTGGSVSTLTIQRTQQEDSAVYLCASSRYNTEAFFGQGTRLTVV.